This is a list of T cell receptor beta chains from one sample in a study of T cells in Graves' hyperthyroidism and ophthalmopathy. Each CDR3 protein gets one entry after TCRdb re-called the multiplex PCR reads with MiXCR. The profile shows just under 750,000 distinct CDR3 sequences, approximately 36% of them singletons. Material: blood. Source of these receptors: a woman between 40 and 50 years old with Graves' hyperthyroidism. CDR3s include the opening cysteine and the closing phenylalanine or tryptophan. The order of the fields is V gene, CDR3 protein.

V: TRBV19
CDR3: CASRREGANSGNTLYF

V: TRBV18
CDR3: CASSPISGEETQYF

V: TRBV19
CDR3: CASSNGQGDFPLHF

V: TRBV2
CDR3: CASKLSYEQYF

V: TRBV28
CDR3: CASARDRNYGYTF

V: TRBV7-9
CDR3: CASRRNSVGDTQYF

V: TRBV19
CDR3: CASSPRGHQPQHF

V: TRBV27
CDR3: CASRRGPSEQYF

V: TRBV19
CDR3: CASSTSLDRSTGELFF

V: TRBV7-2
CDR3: CASSPGGQQYF

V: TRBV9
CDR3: CASSQDYGQGAYEQYF

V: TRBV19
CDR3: CASSTSRQGLNYGYTF

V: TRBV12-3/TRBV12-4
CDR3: CASSLYGRGEQYF

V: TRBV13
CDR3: CASTGGSTDTQYF

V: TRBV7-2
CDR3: CASSLVPAQETQYF

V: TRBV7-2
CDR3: CASSLEGGPFHEQYF

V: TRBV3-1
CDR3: CASSRGDGNTIYF

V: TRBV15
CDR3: CATSREQGAGGEPFF

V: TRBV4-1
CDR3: CASARIEDRSYEQYF

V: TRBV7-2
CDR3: CASSSDRALRDGYTF

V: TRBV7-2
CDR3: CASSSGGTGMGTQYF

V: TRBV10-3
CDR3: CAIRRRRSRTGAGNQPQHF

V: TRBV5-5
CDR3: CASSPDRGRGLYTQYF

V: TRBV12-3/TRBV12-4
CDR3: CASSTRDRRNSPLHF

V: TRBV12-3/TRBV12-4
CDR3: CASGGTGDPEKLFF

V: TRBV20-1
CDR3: CSAADRENYGYTF

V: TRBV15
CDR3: CATSRVPSRLADTQYF

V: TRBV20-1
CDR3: CSILGSYNSPLHF

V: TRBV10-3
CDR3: CAISRDGEMDYGYTF

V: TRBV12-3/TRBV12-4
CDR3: CATSSLELLGYTF

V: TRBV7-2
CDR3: CASSPSPEPNQPQHF

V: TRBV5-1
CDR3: CASSRAGTGDEKLFF

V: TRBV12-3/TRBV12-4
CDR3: CASSFRRIGVGGYTF

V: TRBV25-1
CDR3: CASSHRGGIEAQYF

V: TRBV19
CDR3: CASSQGEVNTEAFF

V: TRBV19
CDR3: CASSPLTQGAGNTIYF

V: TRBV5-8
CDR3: CASSVGQNYEQYF

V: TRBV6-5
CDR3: CASSTELGSSYEQYF

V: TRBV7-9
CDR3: CASSPRGVPEAFF

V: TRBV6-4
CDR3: CASSPDLGQEETQYF

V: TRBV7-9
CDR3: CASSLVVDEQYF

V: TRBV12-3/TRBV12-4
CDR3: CASNLGQINQPQHF

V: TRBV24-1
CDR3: CATTGGVLGGELFF

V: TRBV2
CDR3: CASSVGTGVYGYTF

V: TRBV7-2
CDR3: CASSFISGTGYEQYF

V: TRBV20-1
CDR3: CSARDSPLNYGYTF

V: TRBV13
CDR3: CASSFQGAGTGELFF

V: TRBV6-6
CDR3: CASSLQGQNTGELFF

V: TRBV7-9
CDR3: CASSLVQYGYTF

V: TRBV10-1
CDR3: CASSESIGRGTGYTF

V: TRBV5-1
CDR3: CASSFSPDRYNSGANVLTF

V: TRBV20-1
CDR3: CSASRAGDQQETQYF

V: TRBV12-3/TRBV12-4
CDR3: CASSSHPNTEAFF

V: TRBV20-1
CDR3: CSASPGTANEKLFF